In this sample, the clone carrying this T cell receptor beta chain turned up a few times. Its target is unknown. The TCRbeta library was prepared with unique molecular identifiers. TCRdb re-derived calls from the PCR reads in MiXCR, one entry per CDR3 protein. The data show under 850,000 distinct CDR3 sequences, over 10% seen once. This specimen belongs to a study of T-cell reconstitution after alpha-beta-depleted transplantation in children. V dropped 4 bases and J dropped 1 base, with 7 bases sitting between them. Germline CDR1 is SGHRS and CDR2 is YFSETQ. This CDR3 is 13 amino acids long. Whole-study findings and limits: Newly produced T cells mostly accounted for T-cell counts and diversity one year post-transplant.

V is TRBV5-1 and J is TRBJ2-3; the D is unclear. This receptor was identified in a girl aged 2-10 years with congenital amegakaryocytic thrombocytopenia, due to receive a stem cell transplant. Here the sequenced sample was PBMCs, taken before TCRalphabeta/CD19-depleted stem cell transplant. CDR3 bases: TGCGCCAGCAGCAATAGTGGCACAGATACGCAGTATTTT. It translates to CASSNSGTDTQYF.